These T cell receptor beta chains were read from a single sample in a study of blood T cell repertoires in COVID-19. The repertoire was sequenced with immunoSEQ multiplex PCR; TCRdb's copy has only in-frame clones and lacks some. This table has approximately 150,000 clones, nearly 85% appearing once. Sequencing was carried out using PBMCs or T cells enriched from blood (not recorded which). These receptors were collected from a man between 45 and 60 years old in a cohort exposed to, infected with or recovered from COVID-19 (not recorded which). Each CDR3 is given with its conserved first and last residue. The order of the fields is D gene, CDR3 length, J gene, clone size, V gene, CDR3 protein, CDR3 DNA. D genes are given only for firm matches. Clone size is given for some rows only: seen once, a few or many times, or a class if the clone is expanded.

D gene: NA; CDR3 length: 15; J gene: TRBJ1-3; clone size: NA; V gene: TRBV5-1; CDR3 protein: CASSLAGGSGNTIYF; CDR3 DNA: TGCGCCAGCAGCCTGGCGGGAGGGTCTGGAAACACCATATATTTT
D gene: NA; CDR3 length: 13; J gene: TRBJ2-7; clone size: few; V gene: TRBV30; CDR3 protein: CAWSPMAGYEQYF; CDR3 DNA: TGTGCCTGGAGTCCCATGGCGGGCTACGAGCAGTACTTC
D gene: TRBD1; CDR3 length: 18; J gene: TRBJ2-7; clone size: NA; V gene: TRBV27; CDR3 protein: CASSLLPPSDRASYEQYF; CDR3 DNA: TGTGCCAGCAGTCTACTGCCTCCATCAGACAGGGCCTCCTACGAGCAGTACTTC
D gene: TRBD2; CDR3 length: 13; J gene: TRBJ2-1; clone size: NA; V gene: TRBV12-3/TRBV12-4; CDR3 protein: CASAAGGPYEQFF; CDR3 DNA: TGTGCCAGCGCAGCGGGGGGGCCCTATGAGCAGTTCTTC
D gene: TRBD1; CDR3 length: 22; J gene: TRBJ1-6; clone size: NA; V gene: TRBV7-8; CDR3 protein: CASSLFGQGRNDRGSYNSPLHF; CDR3 DNA: TGTGCCAGCAGCTTATTTGGACAGGGACGAAACGATCGGGGCTCCTATAATTCACCCCTCCACTTT
D gene: NA; CDR3 length: 15; J gene: TRBJ2-7; clone size: NA; V gene: TRBV11-2; CDR3 protein: CASSLDRRQTYEQYF; CDR3 DNA: TGTGCCAGCAGCTTAGATCGAAGACAGACCTACGAGCAGTACTTC
D gene: TRBD2; CDR3 length: 14; J gene: TRBJ2-5; clone size: NA; V gene: TRBV5-1; CDR3 protein: CASSFGGSSETQYF; CDR3 DNA: TGCGCCAGCAGCTTCGGCGGGAGTTCGGAGACCCAGTACTTC
D gene: NA; CDR3 length: 13; J gene: TRBJ2-7; clone size: NA; V gene: TRBV12-3/TRBV12-4; CDR3 protein: CASREGVYGEQYF; CDR3 DNA: TGTGCCAGCAGGGAAGGGGTTTATGGCGAGCAGTACTTC
D gene: TRBD1; CDR3 length: 16; J gene: TRBJ1-4; clone size: once; V gene: TRBV5-5; CDR3 protein: CASSKVGLGQDEKLFF; CDR3 DNA: TGTGCCAGCAGTAAAGTGGGTTTAGGACAGGACGAAAAACTGTTTTTT
D gene: NA; CDR3 length: 12; J gene: TRBJ2-5; clone size: NA; V gene: TRBV7-2; CDR3 protein: CASSPLRETQYF; CDR3 DNA: TGTGCCAGCAGCCCGCTACGAGAGACCCAGTACTTC
D gene: NA; CDR3 length: 13; J gene: TRBJ1-5; clone size: NA; V gene: TRBV27; CDR3 protein: CASSNRGNQPQHF; CDR3 DNA: TGTGCCAGCAGCAACAGGGGCAATCAGCCCCAGCATTTT
D gene: TRBD2; CDR3 length: 12; J gene: TRBJ2-3; clone size: few; V gene: TRBV12-3/TRBV12-4; CDR3 protein: CASSPRREYRHF; CDR3 DNA: TGTGCCAGCAGTCCCCGGCGGGAGTACAGGCATTTT
D gene: NA; CDR3 length: 12; J gene: TRBJ1-1; clone size: few; V gene: TRBV30; CDR3 protein: CACAGANTEAFF; CDR3 DNA: TGTGCCTGCGCAGGGGCCAACACTGAAGCTTTCTTT
D gene: TRBD2; CDR3 length: 16; J gene: TRBJ2-1; clone size: few; V gene: TRBV18; CDR3 protein: CASSPRAGGPYNEQFF; CDR3 DNA: TGTGCCAGCTCACCAAGGGCGGGAGGGCCCTACAATGAGCAGTTCTTC
D gene: NA; CDR3 length: 13; J gene: TRBJ1-1; clone size: NA; V gene: TRBV29-1; CDR3 protein: CSVERSMNTEAFF; CDR3 DNA: TGCAGCGTTGAACGGTCCATGAACACTGAAGCTTTCTTT
D gene: NA; CDR3 length: 13; J gene: TRBJ2-7; clone size: NA; V gene: TRBV7-2; CDR3 protein: CASSLNTPYEQYF; CDR3 DNA: TGTGCCAGCAGCTTAAACACCCCCTACGAGCAGTACTTC
D gene: NA; CDR3 length: 11; J gene: TRBJ1-2; clone size: NA; V gene: TRBV2; CDR3 protein: CAGDLGNGYTF; CDR3 DNA: TGTGCCGGGGACTTAGGGAATGGCTACACCTTC
D gene: NA; CDR3 length: 13; J gene: TRBJ1-6; clone size: NA; V gene: TRBV6-5; CDR3 protein: CASSLTGWSPLHF; CDR3 DNA: TGTGCCAGCAGCCTAACAGGGTGGTCACCCCTCCACTTT
D gene: TRBD2; CDR3 length: 17; J gene: TRBJ2-6; clone size: NA; V gene: TRBV3-1/TRBV3-2; CDR3 protein: CASSLDGGATGANVLTF; CDR3 DNA: TGTGCCAGCAGCCTTGACGGGGGGGCCACTGGGGCCAACGTCCTGACTTTC
D gene: TRBD1; CDR3 length: 17; J gene: TRBJ2-7; clone size: NA; V gene: TRBV4-3; CDR3 protein: CASSQDPGTASAYEQYF; CDR3 DNA: TGCGCCAGCAGCCAAGATCCCGGGACAGCCTCTGCCTACGAGCAGTACTTC
D gene: NA; CDR3 length: 16; J gene: TRBJ1-2; clone size: few; V gene: TRBV6-1; CDR3 protein: CASSEWAGTPNYGYTF; CDR3 DNA: TGTGCCAGCAGTGAATGGGCAGGAACTCCTAACTATGGCTACACCTTC
D gene: TRBD1; CDR3 length: 14; J gene: TRBJ1-1; clone size: NA; V gene: TRBV30; CDR3 protein: CAWSVGQGGTEAFF; CDR3 DNA: TGTGCCTGGAGTGTGGGACAGGGAGGAACTGAAGCTTTCTTT
D gene: NA; CDR3 length: 13; J gene: TRBJ1-1; clone size: many; V gene: TRBV4-1; CDR3 protein: CASRRGASTEAFF; CDR3 DNA: TGCGCCAGCCGGCGGGGCGCGAGCACTGAAGCTTTCTTT
D gene: TRBD1; CDR3 length: 13; J gene: TRBJ2-7; clone size: NA; V gene: TRBV6-5; CDR3 protein: CASSFKTGYEQYF; CDR3 DNA: TGTGCCAGCAGTTTCAAGACAGGGTACGAGCAGTACTTC
D gene: TRBD1; CDR3 length: 15; J gene: TRBJ2-1; clone size: once; V gene: TRBV18; CDR3 protein: CASSPPGQLYNEQFF; CDR3 DNA: TGTGCCAGCTCACCGCCGGGACAGCTCTACAATGAGCAGTTCTTC
D gene: NA; CDR3 length: 13; J gene: TRBJ1-1; clone size: NA; V gene: TRBV7-9; CDR3 protein: CASSPGGGTEAFF; CDR3 DNA: TGTGCCAGCAGCCCAGGTGGAGGGACTGAAGCTTTCTTT
D gene: NA; CDR3 length: 11; J gene: TRBJ1-1; clone size: NA; V gene: TRBV12-3/TRBV12-4; CDR3 protein: CASSPGVEAFF; CDR3 DNA: TGTGCCAGCAGTCCGGGGGTCGAAGCTTTCTTT
D gene: NA; CDR3 length: 14; J gene: TRBJ1-5; clone size: NA; V gene: TRBV6-2/TRBV6-3; CDR3 protein: CASSYIRGDQPQHF; CDR3 DNA: TGTGCCAGCAGTTACATCAGGGGAGATCAGCCCCAGCATTTT